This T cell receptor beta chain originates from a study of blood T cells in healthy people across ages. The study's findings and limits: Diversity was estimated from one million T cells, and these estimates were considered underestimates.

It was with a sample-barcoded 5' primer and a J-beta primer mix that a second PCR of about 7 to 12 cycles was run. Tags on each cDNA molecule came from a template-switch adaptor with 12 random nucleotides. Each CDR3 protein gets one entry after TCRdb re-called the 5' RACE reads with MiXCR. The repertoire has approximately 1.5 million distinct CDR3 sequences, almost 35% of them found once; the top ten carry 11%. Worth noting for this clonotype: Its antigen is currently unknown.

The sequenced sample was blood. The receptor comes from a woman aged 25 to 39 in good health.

CDR3 nucleotides: TGTGCCAGCAGTTACGTGCGGGGCAATCAGCCCCAGCATTTT. Encoded protein: CASSYVRGNQPQHF. This chain joins TRBV27 and TRBJ1-5; D unclear. The germline V gene has CDR1 MNHEY and CDR2 SMNVEV (reference sequence). This CDR3 contains 14 residues. The V gene lost 4 bases and the J gene lost 2 bases, with 9 bases spanning the gap.